Listed below are T cell receptor beta chains from one sample, sequenced in a study of T cells in Graves' hyperthyroidism and ophthalmopathy. TCRdb fed the multiplex PCR reads into MiXCR, producing one record per CDR3 protein. The sample shows under 350,000 distinct CDR3 sequences, roughly an eighth of them seen only once. The material sequenced was blood. These receptors came from a woman between 35 and 50 years old with Graves' ophthalmopathy. Both conserved end residues are part of each CDR3. Fields, in order: J gene, clone size, V gene, D gene, CDR3 protein, CDR3 DNA. The D gene is left open where the match is weak. Expanded clones get a size class; other rows say once, few or many, or leave the size out.

j_gene: TRBJ2-3; abundance: many; v_gene: TRBV20-1; d_gene: .; CDR3aa: CSARVEGGTDTQYF; CDR3nt: TGCAGTGCTAGAGTCGAGGGGGGCACAGATACGCAGTATTTT
j_gene: TRBJ1-1; abundance: many; v_gene: TRBV27; d_gene: .; CDR3aa: CASRASRDTEAFF; CDR3nt: TGTGCCAGCAGGGCAAGTAGGGACACTGAAGCTTTCTTT
j_gene: TRBJ2-1; abundance: .; v_gene: TRBV11-2; d_gene: TRBD1; CDR3aa: CASSWTRDSFYNEQFF; CDR3nt: TGTGCCAGCAGCTGGACCCGGGACAGTTTCTACAATGAGCAGTTCTTC
j_gene: TRBJ1-3; abundance: .; v_gene: TRBV6-5; d_gene: TRBD1; CDR3aa: CASSYSGQGVTIRSGNTIYF; CDR3nt: TGTGCCAGCAGTTATAGCGGACAGGGGGTTACGATTCGCTCTGGAAACACCATATATTTT
j_gene: TRBJ2-1; abundance: many; v_gene: TRBV2; d_gene: TRBD1; CDR3aa: CASKSDRGAYNEQFF; CDR3nt: TGTGCCAGCAAATCGGACAGGGGAGCCTACAATGAGCAGTTCTTC
j_gene: TRBJ2-3; abundance: .; v_gene: TRBV7-2; d_gene: TRBD2; CDR3aa: CASSLQGRGADTQYF; CDR3nt: TGTGCCAGCAGCTTGCAGGGCCGGGGGGCAGATACGCAGTATTTT
j_gene: TRBJ1-6; abundance: many; v_gene: TRBV6-1; d_gene: .; CDR3aa: CASKDNSPLHF; CDR3nt: TGTGCCAGCAAGGATAATTCACCCCTCCACTTT
j_gene: TRBJ1-6; abundance: many; v_gene: TRBV3-1; d_gene: .; CDR3aa: CASSPWRGVNSPLHF; CDR3nt: TGTGCCAGCAGCCCTTGGCGGGGGGTGAATTCACCCCTCCACTTT
j_gene: TRBJ2-1; abundance: many; v_gene: TRBV12-3/TRBV12-4; d_gene: TRBD1; CDR3aa: CASSTTGGPYNEQFF; CDR3nt: TGTGCCAGCAGTACGACAGGGGGACCCTACAATGAGCAGTTCTTC
j_gene: TRBJ2-7; abundance: .; v_gene: TRBV11-2; d_gene: .; CDR3aa: CASSLRTFYEQYF; CDR3nt: TGTGCCAGCAGCTTAAGGACTTTTTACGAGCAGTACTTC
j_gene: TRBJ2-6; abundance: few; v_gene: TRBV6-1; d_gene: .; CDR3aa: CASSEMAVSGANVLTF; CDR3nt: TGTGCCAGCAGTGAAATGGCAGTCTCTGGGGCCAACGTCCTGACTTTC
j_gene: TRBJ1-5; abundance: few; v_gene: TRBV20-1; d_gene: .; CDR3aa: CSTPAGPNQPQHF; CDR3nt: TGCAGTACCCCGGCGGGACCCAATCAGCCCCAGCATTTT
j_gene: TRBJ2-1; abundance: .; v_gene: TRBV7-6; d_gene: TRBD2; CDR3aa: CASSERVGRGGDEQFF; CDR3nt: TGTGCCAGCAGCGAGAGGGTAGGGCGGGGGGGCGATGAGCAGTTCTTC
j_gene: TRBJ1-1; abundance: many; v_gene: TRBV15; d_gene: .; CDR3aa: CATRGGAGNTEAFF; CDR3nt: TGTGCCACCAGGGGAGGGGCAGGGAACACTGAAGCTTTCTTT
j_gene: TRBJ2-3; abundance: many; v_gene: TRBV28; d_gene: .; CDR3aa: CASSLWATGGTVSTDTQYF; CDR3nt: TGTGCCAGCAGTTTATGGGCAACGGGGGGGACAGTGAGCACAGATACGCAGTATTTT
j_gene: TRBJ2-3; abundance: .; v_gene: TRBV4-1; d_gene: .; CDR3aa: CASSQPPGLPDTQYF; CDR3nt: TGCGCCAGCAGCCAGCCTCCGGGGCTGCCAGATACGCAGTATTTT
j_gene: TRBJ2-1; abundance: many; v_gene: TRBV6-1; d_gene: TRBD2; CDR3aa: CASKLGGTLGTYNEQFF; CDR3nt: TGTGCCAGCAAACTCGGGGGGACCCTAGGGACCTACAATGAGCAGTTCTTC
j_gene: TRBJ2-5; abundance: many; v_gene: TRBV29-1; d_gene: TRBD2; CDR3aa: CSVGGRAGGPRETQYF; CDR3nt: TGCAGCGTTGGAGGGAGAGCGGGAGGGCCGCGAGAGACCCAGTACTTC
j_gene: TRBJ2-1; abundance: many; v_gene: TRBV30; d_gene: .; CDR3aa: CAWRRDGDEQFF; CDR3nt: TGTGCCTGGAGGAGAGACGGGGATGAGCAGTTCTTC
j_gene: TRBJ2-7; abundance: .; v_gene: TRBV6-1; d_gene: TRBD1; CDR3aa: CASSFRTGPYEQYF; CDR3nt: TGTGCCAGCAGTTTCCGGACAGGTCCCTACGAGCAGTACTTC
j_gene: TRBJ2-3; abundance: many; v_gene: TRBV3-1; d_gene: .; CDR3aa: CASSYDSRNTDTQYF; CDR3nt: TGTGCCAGCAGCTACGACTCTAGGAACACAGATACGCAGTATTTT
j_gene: TRBJ1-4; abundance: many; v_gene: TRBV12-3/TRBV12-4; d_gene: .; CDR3aa: CASSAVSGNEKLFF; CDR3nt: TGTGCCAGCAGCGCAGTTTCAGGGAATGAAAAACTGTTTTTT
j_gene: TRBJ2-5; abundance: .; v_gene: TRBV6-1; d_gene: TRBD1; CDR3aa: CASTKAGTGGGTQYF; CDR3nt: TGTGCCAGCACAAAAGCCGGGACAGGGGGCGGGACCCAGTACTTC
j_gene: TRBJ2-2; abundance: .; v_gene: TRBV3-1; d_gene: TRBD2; CDR3aa: CASTQAGAGTGELFF; CDR3nt: TGTGCCAGCACCCAAGCGGGAGCGGGCACCGGGGAGCTGTTTTTT
j_gene: TRBJ1-2; abundance: many; v_gene: TRBV9; d_gene: .; CDR3aa: CASSVEDASLYGYTF; CDR3nt: TGTGCCAGCAGCGTAGAAGACGCATCCCTCTATGGCTACACCTTC
j_gene: TRBJ2-2; abundance: many; v_gene: TRBV7-9; d_gene: .; CDR3aa: CASSERGYTGELFF; CDR3nt: TGTGCCAGCAGCGAGAGAGGCTACACCGGGGAGCTGTTTTTT
j_gene: TRBJ2-2; abundance: few; v_gene: TRBV7-9; d_gene: .; CDR3aa: CASSSGTYTGELFF; CDR3nt: TGTGCCAGCAGCTCGGGGACATACACCGGGGAGCTGTTTTTT
j_gene: TRBJ1-3; abundance: many; v_gene: TRBV6-1; d_gene: .; CDR3aa: CASVLGNTIYF; CDR3nt: TGTGCCAGCGTCTTGGGAAACACCATATATTTT
j_gene: TRBJ1-1; abundance: many; v_gene: TRBV20-1; d_gene: TRBD1; CDR3aa: CSATGTGDGTEAFF; CDR3nt: TGCAGTGCCACCGGGACAGGGGATGGCACTGAAGCTTTCTTT
j_gene: TRBJ2-2; abundance: .; v_gene: TRBV5-1; d_gene: TRBD1; CDR3aa: CASSEGQGGTGELFF; CDR3nt: TGCGCCAGCAGCGAGGGACAGGGGGGCACCGGGGAGCTGTTTTTT
j_gene: TRBJ2-3; abundance: .; v_gene: TRBV5-5; d_gene: TRBD1; CDR3aa: CASSTWTGTTDTQYF; CDR3nt: TGTGCCAGCAGCACTTGGACAGGGACCACAGATACGCAGTATTTT
j_gene: TRBJ1-5; abundance: .; v_gene: TRBV20-1; d_gene: .; CDR3aa: CSAREQNNQPQHF; CDR3nt: TGCAGTGCTAGAGAGCAGAACAATCAGCCCCAGCATTTT
j_gene: TRBJ2-7; abundance: .; v_gene: TRBV3-1; d_gene: .; CDR3aa: CASSQDRTVSSYEQYF; CDR3nt: TGTGCCAGCAGCCAAGACAGGACAGTGTCGTCCTACGAGCAGTACTTC
j_gene: TRBJ1-2; abundance: few; v_gene: TRBV5-6; d_gene: .; CDR3aa: CASSLRSGTSIYGYTF; CDR3nt: TGTGCCAGCAGCTTGAGGTCCGGGACCTCCATCTATGGCTACACCTTC
j_gene: TRBJ1-1; abundance: many; v_gene: TRBV29-1; d_gene: .; CDR3aa: CSSGALGNTEAFF; CDR3nt: TGCAGCTCGGGTGCTTTGGGGAACACTGAAGCTTTCTTT
j_gene: TRBJ1-1; abundance: .; v_gene: TRBV24-1; d_gene: .; CDR3aa: CATSDGNTEAFF; CDR3nt: TGTGCCACCAGTGACGGGAACACTGAAGCTTTCTTT
j_gene: TRBJ1-1; abundance: many; v_gene: TRBV7-2; d_gene: .; CDR3aa: CASSLGAGRLNTEAFF; CDR3nt: TGTGCCAGCAGCTTAGGGGCAGGGCGGTTGAACACTGAAGCTTTCTTT
j_gene: TRBJ1-6; abundance: .; v_gene: TRBV6-2/TRBV6-3; d_gene: .; CDR3aa: CASSGRGTYSPLHF; CDR3nt: TGTGCCAGCAGTGGCCGCGGCACCTATTCACCCCTCCACTTT
j_gene: TRBJ2-1; abundance: many; v_gene: TRBV29-1; d_gene: .; CDR3aa: CSAGRQVYNEQFF; CDR3nt: TGCAGCGCCGGTCGACAGGTCTACAATGAGCAGTTCTTC
j_gene: TRBJ2-3; abundance: .; v_gene: TRBV7-9; d_gene: .; CDR3aa: CASSYGRGALTDTQYF; CDR3nt: TGTGCCAGCAGTTACGGGAGAGGGGCTCTCACAGATACGCAGTATTTT
j_gene: TRBJ2-1; abundance: many; v_gene: TRBV7-9; d_gene: .; CDR3aa: CASSLRPHNEQFF; CDR3nt: TGTGCCAGCAGCTTACGTCCCCACAATGAGCAGTTCTTC
j_gene: TRBJ1-4; abundance: .; v_gene: TRBV29-1; d_gene: .; CDR3aa: CSVEGGRAGEKLFF; CDR3nt: TGCAGCGTTGAAGGAGGCAGGGCGGGAGAAAAACTGTTTTTT
j_gene: TRBJ2-5; abundance: .; v_gene: TRBV5-6; d_gene: TRBD1; CDR3aa: CASSFLGTGRKTQYF; CDR3nt: TGTGCCAGCAGCTTTCTGGGGACAGGGAGAAAGACCCAGTACTTC
j_gene: TRBJ1-2; abundance: few; v_gene: TRBV4-1; d_gene: .; CDR3aa: CASSHQGANYGYTF; CDR3nt: TGCGCCAGCAGTCATCAGGGTGCTAACTATGGCTACACCTTC
j_gene: TRBJ2-1; abundance: .; v_gene: TRBV4-1; d_gene: .; CDR3aa: CASSPGTAPYNEQFF; CDR3nt: TGCGCCAGCAGCCCAGGGACGGCTCCTTACAATGAGCAGTTCTTC
j_gene: TRBJ2-2; abundance: few; v_gene: TRBV10-3; d_gene: .; CDR3aa: CAISVPGTHTGELFF; CDR3nt: TGTGCCATCAGTGTTCCCGGCACCCACACCGGGGAGCTGTTTTTT
j_gene: TRBJ2-7; abundance: .; v_gene: TRBV11-2; d_gene: TRBD1; CDR3aa: CASRPPGTGTYEQYF; CDR3nt: TGTGCCAGCAGGCCCCCCGGGACAGGGACCTACGAGCAGTACTTC
j_gene: TRBJ2-3; abundance: many; v_gene: TRBV2; d_gene: .; CDR3aa: CASSFRNTDTQYF; CDR3nt: TGTGCCAGCAGCTTTCGTAACACAGATACGCAGTATTTT
j_gene: TRBJ1-2; abundance: many; v_gene: TRBV2; d_gene: .; CDR3aa: CASSQVGAIDGYTF; CDR3nt: TGTGCCAGCAGTCAGGTGGGGGCGATCGATGGCTACACCTTC
j_gene: TRBJ1-2; abundance: once; v_gene: TRBV6-1; d_gene: .; CDR3aa: CAGNPRTDYGYTF; CDR3nt: TGTGCCGGCAACCCAAGGACGGACTATGGCTACACCTTC
j_gene: TRBJ2-1; abundance: many; v_gene: TRBV27; d_gene: .; CDR3aa: CASSLSISRGYNEQFF; CDR3nt: TGTGCCAGCAGTTTATCGATTAGCAGGGGTTACAATGAGCAGTTCTTC
j_gene: TRBJ2-7; abundance: many; v_gene: TRBV6-5; d_gene: .; CDR3aa: CASSYSDSGSYEQYF; CDR3nt: TGTGCCAGCAGTTACTCAGACAGCGGCTCCTACGAGCAGTACTTC
j_gene: TRBJ1-3; abundance: .; v_gene: TRBV30; d_gene: TRBD1; CDR3aa: CAWRLWDRESGNTIYF; CDR3nt: TGTGCCTGGAGACTTTGGGACAGGGAGTCTGGAAACACCATATATTTT
j_gene: TRBJ1-4; abundance: .; v_gene: TRBV18; d_gene: .; CDR3aa: CASSPPLSKGKLFF; CDR3nt: TGTGCCAGCTCACCACCGTTAAGCAAGGGAAAACTGTTTTTT
j_gene: TRBJ2-3; abundance: many; v_gene: TRBV6-1; d_gene: .; CDR3aa: CASSSTRGDTQYF; CDR3nt: TGTGCCAGCAGTTCGACTCGGGGGGATACGCAGTATTTT
j_gene: TRBJ1-3; abundance: .; v_gene: TRBV28; d_gene: .; CDR3aa: CASRVDSSGNTIYF; CDR3nt: TGTGCCAGCAGGGTTGACAGCTCTGGAAACACCATATATTTT
j_gene: TRBJ1-5; abundance: many; v_gene: TRBV6-1; d_gene: .; CDR3aa: CASKIGSNQPRHF; CDR3nt: TGTGCCAGCAAAATCGGTAGCAATCAGCCCCGGCATTTT
j_gene: TRBJ2-7; abundance: many; v_gene: TRBV27; d_gene: TRBD1; CDR3aa: CASSLDRGQSEQYF; CDR3nt: TGTGCCAGCAGTTTAGACAGGGGGCAGAGCGAGCAGTACTTC
j_gene: TRBJ2-4; abundance: .; v_gene: TRBV5-1; d_gene: .; CDR3aa: CASSLEGRTPAKNIQYF; CDR3nt: TGCGCCAGCAGCTTGGAAGGTAGAACCCCAGCCAAAAACATTCAGTACTTC
j_gene: TRBJ1-1; abundance: .; v_gene: TRBV27; d_gene: .; CDR3aa: CASKLRDTRDTEAFF; CDR3nt: TGTGCCAGCAAATTACGGGACACACGGGACACTGAAGCTTTCTTT